The clone carrying this TCR beta chain showed up just once. TCRdb's copy holds only in-frame clones and misses some; the assay was immunoSEQ multiplex PCR. The sample yields about 280,000 clones, approximately 86% seen once. The data were obtained in a study of blood T cell repertoires in COVID-19. The ends lost 5 bases at V and 4 bases at J; junction bases unmatched: 9. Germline V CDR1 and CDR2: LGHDT, YNNKEL (reference sequence). The CDR3 covers 15 residues. The V and J genes are TRBV3-1 (or the pseudogene TRBV3-2) and TRBJ1-2; 8 bases line up with TRBD1. This clonotype was obtained from a woman aged 25 to 39 who had recovered from COVID-19. The sequencing sample was made of peripheral blood. CDR3 in DNA: TGTGCCAGCAGCTACACCACAGGGGGGCTCTATGGCTACACCTTC. It codes for CASSYTTGGLYGYTF.